Listed here are 22 T cell receptor beta chains from one sample, sequenced in a study of cytomegalovirus exposure and HLA in healthy donors. PCR used 60 Vbeta primers and 13 Jbeta primers. Clones were read by immunoSEQ multiplex PCR, and TCRdb kept only the in-frame ones, dropping some. Of 72,000 or so clones listed, approximately 81% were seen once; the top ten hold approximately 7.8%. What was sequenced was PBMCs. These receptors all stem from a woman in her 30s in good health and CMV-seropositive.

This clone was detected only once. The chain recombines TRBV14 with TRBJ1-2; 9 bases line up with TRBD1. The V gene end was trimmed by 2 bases and the J gene end by 4 bases; junction bases not matched to a gene: 5. Germline assignment: CDR1 SGHDN and CDR2 FVKESK. There are 15 residues in the CDR3. As DNA, the CDR3 is TGTGCCAGCAGCCAACCCGGGACAGGGCCCTATGGCTACACCTTC. Its translation: CASSQPGTGPYGYTF.

In its sample, this clone was seen once. J is TRBJ2-1 and V is TRBV2, with D maybe TRBD2 (5 bases). There are 13 residues in the CDR3. Germline CDR1 SNHLY, CDR2 FYNNEI. The germline V and J ends were trimmed by 5 bases and 5 bases, with 10 bases remaining between them. The CDR3 here is CASSPSLNNEQFF. DNA for the CDR3: TGTGCCAGCAGTCCTAGCCTAAACAATGAGCAGTTCTTC.

V is TRBV7-9 and J is TRBJ1-1, with D possibly being TRBD1 (6 bases). The germline gives CDR1 SEHNR, CDR2 FQNEAQ (reference sequence). Trimming cost V 5 bases and J 8 bases, with 12 bases left between them. The CDR3 is 12 residues long. The CDR3 region has the DNA TGTGCCAGCAGCCCGGACAGCGAGGAAGCTTTCTTT. Protein sequence: CASSPDSEEAFF.

This clone was recorded a few times. V and J are TRBV29-1 and TRBJ2-1; D is possibly TRBD2 (5 bases). The V and J ends lost 4 bases and 10 bases respectively, with 17 bases between them. The CDR3 loop spans 13 amino acids. CDR1 SQVTM and CDR2 ANQGSEA come from the germline V gene. DNA of the CDR3: TGCAGCGTTGTAACTAGATTCATCTGGGAGCAGTTCTTC. Its protein product is CSVVTRFIWEQFF.

CDR3 coding DNA: TGTGCCAGCAGTTTAGAATATGGGCCCGGGGAGCTGTTTTTT. Translation gives CASSLEYGPGELFF. V gene TRBV27 combines with J gene TRBJ2-2; D ambiguous. The CDR3 is 14 residues long. The V end lost 2 bases, the J end lost 6 bases, and 10 bases lay between the germline ends. The germline V gene has CDR1 MNHEY and CDR2 SMNVEV (reference sequence).

V is TRBV6-5 and J is TRBJ2-1; 9 bases map to TRBD2. This CDR3 contains 15 residues. CDR1 and CDR2 (germline): MNHEY, SVGAGI. V trimming: 4 bases; J trimming: 4 bases; junction bases outside the gene matches: 5. CDR3 nucleotides: TGTGCCAGCAGTTTTACTAGCGGGCGGTACAATGAGCAGTTCTTC. Its protein product is CASSFTSGRYNEQFF.

This clone was observed at least ten times. The V gene is TRBV30, the J gene TRBJ1-4; 8 bases line up with TRBD1. The CDR3 consists of 12 residues. Trimming removed 8 bases from V and 7 bases from J; junction bases left unmatched: 6. CDR1 is GTSNPN and CDR2 is SVGIG in the germline V gene (reference sequence). The CDR3 reads CAGRGPSEKLFF. The CDR3 coding sequence is TGTGCCGGCAGGGGGCCTTCTGAAAAACTGTTTTTT.

This chain connects TRBV27 to TRBJ2-3; tentative D call: TRBD2 (6 bases). V lost 4 bases, J lost 4 bases, and 12 bases lay in between. Germline CDR1 MNHEY, CDR2 SMNVEV (reference sequence). The CDR3 loop spans 14 amino acids. The DNA for the CDR3 is TGTGCCAGCAGTTCCTCGACTAGATCAGATACGCAGTATTTT. This translates into CASSSSTRSDTQYF.

The chain carries TRBV18 and TRBJ2-3; D unclear. Germline values: CDR1 KGHSH, CDR2 LQKENI. The V end was cut by 3 bases, the J end by 4 bases, with 5 bases between. The CDR3 sequence is 12 residues long. As DNA, the CDR3 is TGTGCCAGCTCACCTTTATCAGATACGCAGTATTTT. Translated: CASSPLSDTQYF.

This sequence joins TRBV28 and TRBJ1-1, with D uncertain. Germline V gives CDR1 MDHEN, CDR2 SYDVKM. The germline V and J ends were trimmed by 4 bases and 11 bases, with 11 bases remaining between them. This CDR3 has 11 residues. The CDR3 loop reads CASSSTVLAFF. In nucleotides, the CDR3 is TGTGCCAGCAGTTCCACTGTTCTTGCTTTCTTT.

In this sample, this clone turned up once. The rearrangement links TRBV28 to TRBJ2-7; D might be TRBD1 (6 bases). CDR1 is MDHEN and CDR2 is SYDVKM in the germline V gene. This CDR3 has 14 amino acids. Trimming shortened V by 6 bases and J by 2 bases, and 14 bases separated the two germline ends. The CDR3 loop reads CASRTGTIAYEQYF. CDR3 coding DNA: TGTGCCAGCAGGACCGGGACAATTGCCTACGAGCAGTACTTC.

This chain joins TRBV5-4 and TRBJ2-3; D remains unclear. The CDR3 totals 13 residues. Trimming shortened V by 4 bases and J by 7 bases, and 13 bases separated the two germline ends. The germline CDR1 and CDR2 sequences are SGHNT and YYREEE (reference sequence). The CDR3 spells CASSAVRSNTQYF. CDR3 DNA: TGTGCCAGCAGCGCTGTCAGGTCAAATACGCAGTATTTT.

The chain combines TRBV6-6 with TRBJ2-1; 9 nucleotides align to TRBD1. The germline CDR1 and CDR2 sequences are MNHNY and SVGAGI (reference sequence). This CDR3 has 15 residues. V lost 2 bases, J lost 5 bases, and 4 bases stayed unmatched. CDR3 sequence: CASSYPDRGNNEQFF. The CDR3 DNA is TGTGCCAGCAGTTACCCGGACAGGGGCAACAATGAGCAGTTCTTC.

The chain has TRBV28 and TRBJ2-5, with D possibly TRBD1 on 5 matching bases. Trimming removed 4 bases at V and 2 bases at J, with 20 bases between. Germline values: CDR1 MDHEN, CDR2 SYDVKM. This CDR3 has 17 amino acids. For the CDR3, the DNA is TGTGCCAGCAGTTCGGGCCTGGGGCAGGTGGGGCAAGAGACCCAGTACTTC. It yields the protein CASSSGLGQVGQETQYF.

The chain recombines TRBV30 with TRBJ2-4; 10 bases align to TRBD1. Trimming cost V 3 bases and J 7 bases; bases outside gene matches: 15. The CDR3 consists of 17 residues. Per the germline V gene, CDR1 is GTSNPN and CDR2 is SVGIG (reference sequence). CDR3 amino acids: CAWSAPRTGGMGNIQYF. The CDR3 coding sequence is TGTGCCTGGAGCGCCCCTCGGACAGGGGGAATGGGGAACATTCAGTACTTC.

In this sample, this clone turned up a few times. Other DNA sequences in the same sample also yield this CDR3. CDR3 loop: CASSLVGETQYF. CDR3 bases: TGCGCCAGCAGCTTGGTGGGCGAGACCCAGTACTTC. The V gene is TRBV5-1, the J gene TRBJ2-5; D is unclear. The germline V gene has CDR1 SGHRS and CDR2 YFSETQ. The CDR3 has 12 amino acids. Trimming removed 0 bases from V and 5 bases from J, with 5 bases in between.

The V and J genes are TRBV7-2 and TRBJ2-7; 14 bases agree with TRBD2. V was clipped by 7 bases and J by 5 bases; unmatched bases: 7. The CDR3 runs 15 residues. CDR1 and CDR2 (germline): SGHTA, FQGNSA. The CDR3 reads CASTKGLAGVDEQYF. The CDR3 DNA follows: TGTGCCAGCACCAAGGGACTAGCGGGAGTTGACGAGCAGTACTTC.

This chain joins TRBV2 and TRBJ1-1; 8 bases agree with TRBD1. The J segment lost 11 bases and the V segment lost 6 bases, leaving 5 bases of the junction unmatched. CDR3 size: 11 residues. The germline V gene encodes CDR1 SNHLY and CDR2 FYNNEI. The CDR3 sequence: CASSKGQDAFF. DNA of the CDR3: TGTGCCAGCAGCAAGGGACAGGATGCTTTCTTT. The complete variable domain, with remaining parts taken from reference TRBV2 and TRBJ1-1, reads EPEVTQTPSHQVTQMGQEVILRCVPISNHLYFYWYRQILGQKVEFLVSFYNNEISEKSEIFDDQFSVERPDGSNFTLKIRSTKLEDSAMYFCASSKGQDAFFGQGTRLTVV.

The rearrangement joins TRBV11-1 to TRBJ2-6; a weak D match, TRBD2 (6 bases). Trimming left V 5 bases short and J 0 bases short, with 17 bases between. The CDR3 has 18 amino acids. Germline values: CDR1 SGHAT, CDR2 FQDESV (reference sequence). DNA of the CDR3: TGTGCCAGCAGCACAATACTAGCCCCGAGCTCTGGGGCCAACGTCCTGACTTTC. This gives the protein CASSTILAPSSGANVLTF.

The chain combines TRBV7-8 with TRBJ2-6, with TRBD1 identical over 7 bases. CDR3 length: 17 residues. The ends lost 1 base at V and 0 bases at J; junction bases unmatched: 3. Germline CDR1 reads SGHVS; CDR2 reads FQNEAQ. CDR3 residues: CASSLERGPSGANVLTF. In nucleotides, the CDR3 is TGTGCCAGCAGCTTAGAGAGGGGGCCCTCTGGGGCCAACGTCCTGACTTTC.

In its sample, this clone was seen once. This chain connects TRBV27 to TRBJ2-1, with a weak D call TRBD2 (6 bases). Germline CDR1 is MNHEY and CDR2 is SMNVEV (reference sequence). V lost 4 bases to trimming and J lost 10 bases, with 20 bases between them. The CDR3 is 15 residues long. The CDR3 nucleotides are TGTGCCAGCAGTTCCCACCGGGAGAAGCTGCGGGAGCAGTTCTTC. Encoded protein: CASSSHREKLREQFF.

This chain links TRBV7-2 with TRBJ2-3, with a tentative D call TRBD2 (6 bases). V was pared by 7 bases and J by 10 bases, with 21 bases between. Germline CDR1 is SGHTA and CDR2 is FQGNSA. The length of the CDR3 is 14 residues. CDR3 DNA: TGTGCCAGCACCCAATCGGAGGGCCAGAGCGCGCAGTATTTT. Translated: CASTQSEGQSAQYF. The full variable domain, its missing parts supplied by reference TRBV7-2 and TRBJ2-3, is GAGVSQSPSNKVTEKGKDVELRCDPISGHTALYWYRQSLGQGLEFLIYFQGNSAPDKSGLPSDRFSAERTGGSVSTLTIQRTQQEDSAVYLCASTQSEGQSAQYFGPGTRLTVL.